This T cell receptor beta chain came from a study of human T cells and chemical hapten exposure. TCRdb processed the RACE reads anew with MiXCR; each CDR3 protein has one entry. The sample shows around 300,000 distinct CDR3 sequences, roughly 6.9% of them seen only once. Time point here: patch test 1, 2 weeks after DPC sensitization. Treatment indicated: therapeutic diphenylcyclopropenone sensitization with weekly scalp DPC. This material consisted of whole blood, taken in connection with sensitization to the hapten diphenylcyclopropenone (DPC). The receptor's source is a woman between 18 and 29 years old with alopecia areata. Some clones in this sample may be carry-over from other donors' samples.

The CDR3 protein is CASSQEIAGGEQYF. The DNA for the CDR3 is TGCGCCAGCAGCCAAGAAATAGCCGGCGGCGAGCAGTACTTC. The V gene is TRBV4-3, the J gene TRBJ2-7; the D is unclear. The CDR3 sequence is 14 residues long. From germline, CDR1 is LGHNA and CDR2 YSLEER. The V end lost 0 bases, the J end lost 6 bases, and 12 bases lay between the germline ends.